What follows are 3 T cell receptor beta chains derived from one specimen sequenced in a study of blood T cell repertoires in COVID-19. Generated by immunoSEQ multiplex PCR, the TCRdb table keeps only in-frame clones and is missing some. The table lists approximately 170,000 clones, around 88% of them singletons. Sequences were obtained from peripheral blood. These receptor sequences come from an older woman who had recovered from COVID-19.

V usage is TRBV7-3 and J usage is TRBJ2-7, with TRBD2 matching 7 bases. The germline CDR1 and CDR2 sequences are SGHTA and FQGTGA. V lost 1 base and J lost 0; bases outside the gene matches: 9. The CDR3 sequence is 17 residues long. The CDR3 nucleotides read TGTGCCAGCAGCTTAAGGGGGGGACTCCCGAGCTCCTACGAGCAGTACTTC. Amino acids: CASSLRGGLPSSYEQYF.

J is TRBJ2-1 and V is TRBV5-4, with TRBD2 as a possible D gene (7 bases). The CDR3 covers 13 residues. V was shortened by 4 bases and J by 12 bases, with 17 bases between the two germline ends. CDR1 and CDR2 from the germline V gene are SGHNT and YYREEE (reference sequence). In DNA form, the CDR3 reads TGTGCCAGCAGCCCGGGGGGCCTGCCGGGGCAGTTCTTC. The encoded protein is CASSPGGLPGQFF.

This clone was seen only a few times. Here the CDR3 DNA reads TGTGCCAGCACCGTGAGGGAGGGACTGGGGGGCTACACCTTC. This translates into CASTVREGLGGYTF. This sequence joins TRBV9 and TRBJ1-2; TRBD1 might be the D (5 bases). V was cut by 6 bases and J by 8 bases, with 20 bases left in between. The CDR3 is made up of 14 amino acids. Germline CDR1 reads SGDLS; CDR2 reads YYNGEE.